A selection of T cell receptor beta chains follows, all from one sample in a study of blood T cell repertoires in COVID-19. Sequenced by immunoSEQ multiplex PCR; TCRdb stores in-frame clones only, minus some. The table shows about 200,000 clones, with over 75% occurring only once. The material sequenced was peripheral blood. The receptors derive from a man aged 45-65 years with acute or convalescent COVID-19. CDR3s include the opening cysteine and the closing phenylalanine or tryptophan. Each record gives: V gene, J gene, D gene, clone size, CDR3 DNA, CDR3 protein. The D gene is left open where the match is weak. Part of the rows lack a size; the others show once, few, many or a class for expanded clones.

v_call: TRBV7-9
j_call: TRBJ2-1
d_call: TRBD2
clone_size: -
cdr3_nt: TGTGCCAGCAGCCCATCAACTAGCGGGGGTTCCTCCTACAATGAGCAGTTCTTC
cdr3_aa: CASSPSTSGGSSYNEQFF

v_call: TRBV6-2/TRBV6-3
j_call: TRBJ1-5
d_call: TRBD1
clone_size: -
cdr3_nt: TGTGCCAGCAGTTCCTCCGGGACAGGACTCAATCAGCCCCAGCATTTT
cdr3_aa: CASSSSGTGLNQPQHF

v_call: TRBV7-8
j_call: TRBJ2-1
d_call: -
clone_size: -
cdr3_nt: TGTGCCAGCAGCTCCGGGACTGGCTCCTACAATGAGCAGTTCTTC
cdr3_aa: CASSSGTGSYNEQFF

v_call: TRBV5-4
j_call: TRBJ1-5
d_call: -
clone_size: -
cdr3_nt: TGTGCCAGCAGCTCCCCGGGGCAGCCCCAGCATTTT
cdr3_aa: CASSSPGQPQHF

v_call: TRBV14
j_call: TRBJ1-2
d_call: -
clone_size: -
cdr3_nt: TGTGCCAGCAGCCATCAAGAGAACTATGGCTACACCTTC
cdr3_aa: CASSHQENYGYTF

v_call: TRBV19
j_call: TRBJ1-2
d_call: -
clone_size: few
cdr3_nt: TGTGCCAGTAGTCGGGCAGGGTATATCGACTATGGCTACACCTTC
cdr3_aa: CASSRAGYIDYGYTF

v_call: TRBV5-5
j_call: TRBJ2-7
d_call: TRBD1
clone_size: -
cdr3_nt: TGTGCCAGCAGCCCGGGACAGGGGGCGGGAGAGCAGTACTTC
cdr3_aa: CASSPGQGAGEQYF

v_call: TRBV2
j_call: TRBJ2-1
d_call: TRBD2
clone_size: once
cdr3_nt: TGTGCCAGCAGTGGTCAGCTAGCGGGGGTAAATGAGCAGTTCTTC
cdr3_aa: CASSGQLAGVNEQFF

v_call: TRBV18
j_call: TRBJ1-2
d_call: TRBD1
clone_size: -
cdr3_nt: TGTGCCAGCTCACCACTCGGACAGGGGAACTATGGCTACACCTTC
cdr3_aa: CASSPLGQGNYGYTF

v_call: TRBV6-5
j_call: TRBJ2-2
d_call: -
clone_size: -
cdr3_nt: TGTGCCAGCAGTTATGGGCAGTCGAACACCGGGGAGCTGTTTTTT
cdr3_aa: CASSYGQSNTGELFF

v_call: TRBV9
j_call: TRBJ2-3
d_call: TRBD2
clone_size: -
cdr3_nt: TGTGCCAGCAGCCGGACTAGCGGGAGGAACACAGATACGCAGTATTTT
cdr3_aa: CASSRTSGRNTDTQYF

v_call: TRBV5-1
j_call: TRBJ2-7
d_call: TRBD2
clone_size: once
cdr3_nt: TGCGCCAGCAGCCCAGGGACTAGCGGGAGGGCGGTCGAGCAGTACTTC
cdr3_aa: CASSPGTSGRAVEQYF

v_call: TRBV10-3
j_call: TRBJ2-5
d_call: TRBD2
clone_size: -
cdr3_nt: TGTGCCATCTCGCGGGGGTCAGGGCAAGAGACCCAGTACTTC
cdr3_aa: CAISRGSGQETQYF

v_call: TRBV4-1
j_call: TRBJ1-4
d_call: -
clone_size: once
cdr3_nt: TGCGCCAGCAGCCCGGAGGGGACTTCCGGTGTCGGAAAACTGTTTTTT
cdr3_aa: CASSPEGTSGVGKLFF

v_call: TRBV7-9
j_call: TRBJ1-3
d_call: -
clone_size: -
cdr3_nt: TGTGCCAGCAGCTTAGCGAATCCCCCAGGCTTATCTGGAAACACCATATATTTT
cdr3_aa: CASSLANPPGLSGNTIYF

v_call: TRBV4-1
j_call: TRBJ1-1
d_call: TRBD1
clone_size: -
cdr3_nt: TGCGCCAGCAGCCTGGACAGGGGCACTGAAGCTTTCTTT
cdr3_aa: CASSLDRGTEAFF

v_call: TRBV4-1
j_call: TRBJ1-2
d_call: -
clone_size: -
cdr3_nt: TGCGCCAGCAGCCAAGCAGGGGCAGGTGGAACCTATGGCTACACCTTC
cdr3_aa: CASSQAGAGGTYGYTF